This paragraph reports one T cell receptor (beta chain). Germline V gene lookup returns CDR1 SEHNR and CDR2 FQNEAQ (reference sequence). The junction had 3 bases not matched to a gene; V was cut back by 1 base and J by 6 bases. The CDR3 extends over 15 amino acids. The PCR had 60 Vbeta and 13 Jbeta primers. The protocol was immunoSEQ multiplex PCR, while the TCRdb copy is restricted to in-frame clones and leaves out a portion. Here the sample table reports 91,000 or so clones. This sample was taken from a study of cytomegalovirus exposure and HLA in healthy donors. Donors likely had unrecorded immune exposures despite being nominally healthy when sampled.

Sequenced: PBMCs. The rearrangement uses TRBV7-9 and TRBJ2-2, with 9 bases that match TRBD1. The clonotype originates from a woman in her twenties or thirties in good health and CMV-seronegative. For the CDR3, the DNA is TGTGCCAGCAGCTTAGGGACAGGGGAACCCGGGGAGCTGTTTTTT. It is translated as CASSLGTGEPGELFF.